Listed here are 29 T cell receptor beta chains from one sample, sequenced in a study of persistence of HIV-infected CD4 T cells. The immunoSEQ assay was version 4, run in survey mode. Sequenced by immunoSEQ multiplex PCR; TCRdb stores in-frame clones only, minus some. This repertoire shows about 48,000 clones, around 75% found once; its top ten account for about 3%. Lysates of CMV-infected fibroblasts at around 9.1 ug/mL stimulated these cells. Memory cells lacking CD40L and CD69 with high CD45RO were sorted. Their target antigens are unknown. The input for sequencing was CD4+ T cells sorted from PBMCs after approximately 19-hour stimulation, taken from a patient who received antiretroviral therapy. These receptors were taken from an adult man with HIV who was CMV-seropositive.

The chain is built from TRBV12-3 or TRBV12-4 and TRBJ2-5; D unresolved. The V end lost 3 bases, the J end lost 0 bases, and 5 bases lay between the germline ends. This CDR3 has 13 residues. The CDR3 sequence: CASSFLDQETQYF. CDR3 DNA: TGTGCCAGCAGTTTTCTGGACCAAGAGACCCAGTACTTC.

The V gene is TRBV5-6, the J gene TRBJ1-2; D not certain. Germline V gene data show CDR1 as SGHDT and CDR2 as YYEEEE. V was pared by 3 bases and J by 4 bases, with 7 bases between. The CDR3 loop spans 12 amino acids. The CDR3 protein is CASSSTGYGYTF. CDR3 coding DNA: TGTGCCAGCAGCTCAACCGGCTATGGCTACACCTTC.

The rearrangement links TRBV2 to TRBJ2-1; 10 nucleotides match TRBD2. Germline-derived CDR1 and CDR2 are SNHLY and FYNNEI. V shed 6 bases, J shed 0 bases, and the junction held 11 bases outside the gene matches. The CDR3 spans 18 residues. The CDR3 sequence is CASRRLSGGASSYNEQFF. CDR3 DNA: TGTGCCAGCAGGCGACTAAGCGGGGGGGCTAGCTCCTACAATGAGCAGTTCTTC.

CDR3: CASSDGGQGLVKTQYF. The CDR3 DNA reads as TGTGCCAGCAGTGACGGGGGACAGGGGCTTGTCAAGACCCAGTACTTC. V and J are TRBV6-1 and TRBJ2-5, with 10 bases identical to TRBD1. Germline-derived CDR1 and CDR2 are MNHNS and SASEGT. The CDR3 totals 16 residues. V gave up 3 bases and J gave up 6 bases; unmatched junction bases: 10.

The chain is built from TRBV4-2 and TRBJ1-2; no clear D gene. Between the trimmed V and J ends, which lost 3 bases and 0 bases, there was a span of 11 bases. Germline CDR1 reads LGHNA; CDR2 reads YNFKEQ. This CDR3 region has 15 residues. CDR3 in DNA: TGTGCCAGCAGCCAGCTTCGCATAGCTAACTATGGCTACACCTTC. Translated: CASSQLRIANYGYTF.

The chain carries TRBV30 and TRBJ2-4, with 11 bases that match TRBD2. Germline-derived CDR1 and CDR2 are GTSNPN and SVGIG (reference sequence). V was clipped by 5 bases and J by 1 base; unmatched bases: 10. This CDR3 has 17 residues. The CDR3 region is CAWGKTSGAEAKNIQYF. The CDR3 bases are TGTGCCTGGGGAAAGACTAGCGGGGCGGAGGCCAAAAACATTCAGTACTTC.

Only a few counts were recorded for this clone. V is TRBV18 and J is TRBJ2-7; 7 positions match TRBD1. Germline CDR1 KGHSH, CDR2 LQKENI. The junction had 8 bases not matched to a gene; V was cut back by 0 bases and J by 6 bases. This CDR3 has 15 amino acids. Here the CDR3 DNA reads TGTGCCAGCTCACCACCTTGGGGACAGCTAGGCGAGCAGTACTTC. Protein product: CASSPPWGQLGEQYF.

The J gene is TRBJ2-3, the V gene TRBV14, with 7 bases aligning to TRBD2. The CDR3 length is 12 residues. V was clipped by 3 bases and J by 10 bases; unmatched bases: 4. The germline V gene has CDR1 SGHDN and CDR2 FVKESK. The CDR3 nucleotides read TGTGCCAGCAGCCAGGGGCTAGCGGCGCAGTATTTT. Translated, it gives CASSQGLAAQYF.

This sequence joins TRBV2 and TRBJ1-5; no firm D call. Germline V gene lookup returns CDR1 SNHLY and CDR2 FYNNEI. The CDR3 is 13 residues long. Trimming shortened V by 3 bases and J by 8 bases, and 11 bases separated the two germline ends. The CDR3: CASSDRFSEPQHF. In DNA, the CDR3 is TGTGCCAGCAGTGACAGGTTCTCAGAGCCCCAGCATTTT.

The DNA for the CDR3 is TGTGCCAGCAGCCCACACCGAGTCCCTACAGATACGCAGTATTTT. Amino acids: CASSPHRVPTDTQYF. This chain joins TRBV7-9 and TRBJ2-3; D is undetermined. The CDR3 runs to 15 residues. Germline lookup yields CDR1 SEHNR and CDR2 FQNEAQ (reference sequence). The germline V and J ends were trimmed by 5 bases and 3 bases, with 15 bases remaining between them. The full variable domain, completed using reference TRBV7-9 and TRBJ2-3, is DTGVSQNPRHKITKRGQNVTFRCDPISEHNRLYWYRQTLGQGPEFLTYFQNEAQLEKSRLLSDRFSAERPKGSFSTLEIQRTEQGDSAMYLCASSPHRVPTDTQYFGPGTRLTVL.

The chain combines TRBV2 with TRBJ1-2, with D unresolved. The V gene's germline CDR1 is SNHLY and CDR2 FYNNEI. CDR3 length: 13 amino acids. Trimming took 2 bases from V and 5 from J, leaving 9 bases between them. CDR3 protein: CASSETGAYGYTF. The CDR3 DNA reads as TGTGCCAGCAGTGAAACTGGCGCGTATGGCTACACCTTC.

The rearrangement links TRBV9 to TRBJ2-2, with TRBD1 matching 7 bases. V was clipped by 4 bases and J by 6 bases; unmatched bases: 12. Germline assignment: CDR1 SGDLS and CDR2 YYNGEE. The CDR3 contains 16 residues. CDR3 protein: CASSPPLDRASGELFF. The CDR3 DNA sequence: TGTGCCAGCAGCCCACCCCTAGACAGGGCCTCCGGGGAGCTGTTTTTT.

V is TRBV30 and J is TRBJ1-5; 8 bases map to TRBD1. Trimming cost V 2 bases and J 4 bases; bases outside gene matches: 4. This CDR3 spans 14 amino acids. CDR1 and CDR2 from the germline V gene are GTSNPN and SVGIG (reference sequence). DNA of the CDR3: TGTGCCTGGAGTACAGGGGGGAGGAATCAGCCCCAGCATTTT. It yields the protein CAWSTGGRNQPQHF.

This clone was picked up one time. This chain joins TRBV27 and TRBJ1-6; 9 bases fit TRBD1. After removal of 5 bases from V and 5 bases from J, the junction contained 7 bases not matched to a gene. Germline V gives CDR1 MNHEY, CDR2 SMNVEV (reference sequence). This CDR3 is built from 16 residues. The CDR3 DNA reads as TGTGCCAGCAGTCCACAAACAGGGGGCAATAATTCACCCCTCCACTTT. Translating it yields CASSPQTGGNNSPLHF.

This clone was observed a few times. V and J are TRBV15 and TRBJ1-6; weak D call: TRBD1 (5 bases). The CDR3 consists of 18 residues. In germline, CDR1 is LNHNV, CDR2 YYDKDF (reference sequence). The V and J ends lost 0 bases and 3 bases respectively, with 15 bases between them. CDR3 amino acids: CATSRDLTGVNYNSPLHF. CDR3 nucleotide sequence: TGTGCCACCAGCAGAGATCTTACGGGGGTAAACTATAATTCACCCCTCCACTTT.

V and J are TRBV7-2 and TRBJ1-2; D perhaps matches TRBD1 (5 bases). The V and J ends lost 1 base and 8 bases respectively, with 11 bases between them. The CDR3 consists of 13 residues. Germline CDR1 and CDR2: SGHTA and FQGNSA. The CDR3 loop is CASSLERGGGYTF. As DNA, the CDR3 is TGTGCCAGCAGCTTAGAAAGGGGCGGCGGCTACACCTTC.

The chain recombines TRBV30 with TRBJ2-1; 9 bases are a match to TRBD2. This CDR3 region has 14 residues. Germline CDR1 GTSNPN, CDR2 SVGIG (reference sequence). V lost 3 bases, J lost 13 bases, and 13 bases stayed unmatched. CDR3 DNA sequence: TGTGCCTGGAGCCTTTCTATGACTAGCGGATTCCAGTTCTTC. It yields the protein CAWSLSMTSGFQFF.

The V and J genes are TRBV5-6 and TRBJ2-3, with 7 bases identical to TRBD1. This CDR3 is 14 amino acids long. CDR1 is SGHDT and CDR2 is YYEEEE in the germline V gene. V was clipped by 2 bases and J by 3 bases; unmatched bases: 3. CDR3 bases: TGTGCCAGCAGCTTAAGACAGGGTACAGATACGCAGTATTTT. Protein: CASSLRQGTDTQYF.

This chain links TRBV10-3 with TRBJ2-6, with D perhaps matching TRBD1 (5 bases). The CDR3 spans 14 residues. V was cut by 5 bases and J by 0 bases, with 5 bases left in between. CDR1 ENHRY and CDR2 SYGVKD come from the germline V gene. CDR3 residues: CAISTGSGANVLTF. The CDR3 DNA is TGTGCCATCAGTACAGGCTCTGGGGCCAACGTCCTGACTTTC.

This rearrangement joins TRBV5-5 to TRBJ2-7, with D perhaps given as TRBD1 or TRBD2 (6 bases each). Germline loops: CDR1 SGHKS, CDR2 YYEKEE (reference sequence). The CDR3 sequence is 15 residues long. V lost 0 bases to trimming and J lost 1 base, with 11 bases between them. The CDR3 nucleotides read TGTGCCAGCAGCTTGGAGGAGGGGGGATCCTACGAGCAGTACTTC. It yields the protein CASSLEEGGSYEQYF.

The chain combines TRBV24-1 with TRBJ1-2; no clear D gene. V was cut by 0 bases and J by 5 bases, with 12 bases left in between. Germline V gene lookup returns CDR1 KGHDR and CDR2 SFDVKD. The CDR3 loop spans 15 amino acids. The CDR3 is CATSDLSGRWYGYTF. The CDR3 DNA is TGTGCCACCAGTGATTTGTCCGGACGGTGGTATGGCTACACCTTC.

Judged by abundance, this clone is medium-sized. The gene calls are TRBV24-1 and TRBJ2-1, with D perhaps matching TRBD2 (7 bases). The ends were cut back, 3 bases at V and 8 bases at J, with 16 bases in the middle. Germline V CDR1 and CDR2: KGHDR, SFDVKD. This CDR3 has 15 amino acids. In nucleotides, the CDR3 is TGTGCCACCAGTGATGCGGGAGCAGGGGAAGATGAGCAGTTCTTC. Translation: CATSDAGAGEDEQFF.

This chain links TRBV5-1 with TRBJ1-4, with 11 bases matching TRBD1. The CDR3 is 17 residues long. Germline CDR1 SGHRS, CDR2 YFSETQ. With V trimmed by 2 bases and J by 10 bases, 13 bases remained unmatched. CDR3 bases: TGCGCCAGCAGCTTTCTTCCACCGGGACAGGGGGAGGGAAAACTGTTTTTT. It yields the protein CASSFLPPGQGEGKLFF.

The rearrangement uses TRBV15 and TRBJ1-5; no definite D call. V lost 0 bases and J lost 1, with 4 bases in between. This CDR3 has 14 residues. Germline V gene sequence: CDR1 LNHNV, CDR2 YYDKDF (reference sequence). This CDR3 is CATSRDHSNQPQHF. The CDR3 DNA follows: TGTGCCACCAGCAGAGATCACAGCAATCAGCCCCAGCATTTT. The full variable domain, its missing parts supplied by reference TRBV15 and TRBJ1-5, is DAMVIQNPRYQVTQFGKPVTLSCSQTLNHNVMYWYQQKSSQAPKLLFHYYDKDFNNEADTPDNFQSRRPNTSFCFLDIRSPGLGDTAMYLCATSRDHSNQPQHFGDGTRLSIL.

This chain joins TRBV4-3 and TRBJ2-6; D not certain. The germline V and J ends were trimmed by 6 bases and 0 bases, with 12 bases remaining between them. Germline values: CDR1 LGHNA, CDR2 YSLEER. The CDR3 length is 16 residues. The CDR3 sequence is CASSATYYSGANVLTF. DNA of the CDR3: TGCGCCAGCAGTGCAACCTACTACTCTGGGGCCAACGTCCTGACTTTC.

The chain employs TRBV11-3 and TRBJ1-1, with D unclear. The germline CDR1 and CDR2 sequences are SGHNT and YENEEA. This CDR3 has 14 amino acids. Between the trimmed V and J ends, which lost 1 base and 3 bases, there was a span of 9 bases. The CDR3 sequence is CASSLGGRDTEAFF. The DNA for the CDR3 is TGTGCCAGCAGCTTAGGAGGACGGGACACTGAAGCTTTCTTT.

The chain carries TRBV25-1 and TRBJ2-1, with 8 bases lining up with TRBD1. CDR3 length equals 16 residues. The ends lost 2 bases at V and 0 bases at J; junction bases unmatched: 3. Germline assignment: CDR1 MGHDK and CDR2 SYGVNS. The CDR3 reads CASSEDRGVSYNEQFF. CDR3 nucleotide sequence: TGTGCCAGCAGTGAAGACAGGGGCGTCTCCTACAATGAGCAGTTCTTC.

This chain joins TRBV19 and TRBJ1-2, with D maybe TRBD1 (6 bases). In germline, CDR1 is LNHDA, CDR2 SQIVND (reference sequence). V lost 3 bases and J 8 bases, leaving 13 bases between the germline ends. The CDR3 has 13 residues. Here the CDR3 DNA reads TGTGCCAGTAGTATGACAGGCGATGGAGGCTACACCTTC. It codes for CASSMTGDGGYTF. Complete variable domain (other parts from reference TRBV19 and TRBJ1-2): DGGITQSPKYLFRKEGQNVTLSCEQNLNHDAMYWYRQDPGQGLRLIYYSQIVNDFQKGDIAEGYSVSREKKESFPLTVTSAQKNPTAFYLCASSMTGDGGYTFGSGTRLTVV.

The rearrangement joins TRBV27 to TRBJ1-6, with D perhaps TRBD1 (5 bases). The CDR3 length is 18 residues. Germline V gives CDR1 MNHEY, CDR2 SMNVEV (reference sequence). The ends were cut back, 3 bases at V and 0 bases at J, with 15 bases in the middle. The CDR3 is CASSLQTVLSSYNSPLHF. The CDR3 region has the DNA TGTGCCAGCAGTTTGCAGACAGTGCTAAGCTCCTATAATTCACCCCTCCACTTT.